This TCR beta chain was captured in a study of blood T cell repertoires in COVID-19. Study information: Researchers got acute and convalescent COVID-19 samples from the United States, Italy and Spain. In each case, the material was cDNA or gDNA derived from T cells, B-cell-depleted T cells, or PBMCs.

CDR1 is SGHRS and CDR2 is YFSETQ in the germline V gene. CDR3 size: 19 residues. The ends lost 4 bases at V and 0 bases at J; junction bases unmatched: 12. Original data processing: Scientists estimated how many nucleated cells there were by amplifying reference gene primers. The assay was immunoSEQ multiplex PCR, and TCRdb's table has in-frame clones only and misses some. V and J calls and clone size are as listed in that table; D and trimming were resolved from the DNA. This table has approximately 62,000 clones, around 89% appearing once. This clonotype originated in a man in his sixties with acute or convalescent COVID-19. Sequenced: peripheral blood. The J gene is TRBJ1-4, the V gene TRBV5-1, with 10 bases fitting TRBD1. CDR3 amino acids: CASSLNPGTGVATNEKLFF. CDR3 DNA sequence: TGCGCCAGCAGCCTAAATCCCGGGACAGGGGTTGCAACTAATGAAAAACTGTTTTTT.